This section outlines one T cell receptor beta chain sequence together with its context. The antigen is not known. The sample is drawn from a study of post-analysis software for immune sequencing data. Study-wide findings and caveats: Five or six TRBV segments, TRBV5-6, TRBV5-1 and TRBV20-1 among them, were found more frequent in patients than controls.

Built from TCR beta cDNA, the libraries had unique molecular identifiers in them. MiXCR, run by TCRdb on the PCR reads, gives a single entry per CDR3 protein. The sample carries about 770,000 distinct CDR3 sequences, 35% to 55% recorded once. The CDR3 sequence is 16 residues long. V lost 6 bases and J lost 2, with 18 bases in between. Germline CDR1 is SEHNR and CDR2 is FQNEAQ (reference sequence). This rearrangement joins TRBV7-9 to TRBJ2-3; D not certain. This sequence originates from a girl aged 5 to 17 with multiple sclerosis. The sequencing input was blood. CDR3 residues: CASSDRTQQVTDTQYF. For the CDR3, the DNA is TGTGCCAGCAGTGATAGGACCCAGCAGGTCACAGATACGCAGTATTTT.